This entry concerns a single T cell receptor (beta chain). Its target is not known. Isolated RNA was reverse transcribed into cDNA used as the sequencing template. Generated by immunoSEQ multiplex PCR, the TCRdb table keeps only in-frame clones and is missing some. The repertoire holds fewer than 250,000 clones, around 65% seen once, with more than 3.5% in the top ten. The data are from a study of CD8+ T cells in alopecia areata. Study conclusions and caveats: The presence of one nonresponder keeps the tie between baseline CD8+ expansion and response uncertain. Across lesional scalp, and particularly alopecia totalis/universalis, clonality surpassed that of normal scalp.

The treatment is: oral pan-JAK inhibitor, 5-10 mg twice daily. From germline, CDR1 is MDHEN and CDR2 SYDVKM. V shed 4 bases and J 0 bases; nucleotides not matched to a gene: 4. CDR3 length: 15 amino acids. V is TRBV28 and J is TRBJ2-3; TRBD1 aligns across 7 bases. The specimen comprised CD4+ T cells sorted from blood, sampled at week 4, from a patient treated with tofacitinib. This receptor was taken from a human donor with alopecia areata. CDR3 loop: CASSSTGESTDTQYF. The CDR3 DNA sequence: TGTGCCAGCAGTTCCACAGGGGAGAGCACAGATACGCAGTATTTT.